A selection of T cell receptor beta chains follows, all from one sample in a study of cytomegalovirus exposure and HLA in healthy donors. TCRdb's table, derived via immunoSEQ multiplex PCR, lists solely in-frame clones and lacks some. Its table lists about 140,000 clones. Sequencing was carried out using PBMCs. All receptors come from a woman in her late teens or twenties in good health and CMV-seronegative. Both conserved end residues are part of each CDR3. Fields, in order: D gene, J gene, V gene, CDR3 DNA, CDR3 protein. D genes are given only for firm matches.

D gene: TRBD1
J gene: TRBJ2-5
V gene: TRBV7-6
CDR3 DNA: TGTGCCAGCAGCTTAGGAGGGACAGGGGAACAAGAGACCCAGTACTTC
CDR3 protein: CASSLGGTGEQETQYF

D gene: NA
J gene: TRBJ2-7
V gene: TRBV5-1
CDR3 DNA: TGCGCCAGCAGCTTGGACGAGAGAGAGGAGTACTTC
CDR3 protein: CASSLDEREEYF

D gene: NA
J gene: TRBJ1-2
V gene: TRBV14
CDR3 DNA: TGTGCCAGCAGCCGGAGGGGCGAGACTAACTATGGCTACACCTTC
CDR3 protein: CASSRRGETNYGYTF

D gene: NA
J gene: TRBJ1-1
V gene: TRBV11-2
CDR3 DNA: TGTGCCAGCAGCACCATGACAAACACTGAAGCTTTCTTT
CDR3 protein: CASSTMTNTEAFF

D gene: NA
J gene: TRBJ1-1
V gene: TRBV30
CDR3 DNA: TGTGCCTGGTCGCTGGTCCGGTACGCTGAAGCTTTCTTT
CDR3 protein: CAWSLVRYAEAFF

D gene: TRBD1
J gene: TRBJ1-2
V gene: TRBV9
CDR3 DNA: TGTGCCAGCAGCGGATGGGACAGGGTCTATGGCTACACCTTC
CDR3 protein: CASSGWDRVYGYTF

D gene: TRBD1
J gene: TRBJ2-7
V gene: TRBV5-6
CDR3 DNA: TGTGCCAGCAGCTTGGCCGGGACAGGGGGTGATTACGAGCAGTACTTC
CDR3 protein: CASSLAGTGGDYEQYF

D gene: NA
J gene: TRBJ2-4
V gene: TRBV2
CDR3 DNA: TGTGCCAGCGGACACCCGGGGGGCGGGCAGGGTCAGTACTTC
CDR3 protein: CASGHPGGGQGQYF

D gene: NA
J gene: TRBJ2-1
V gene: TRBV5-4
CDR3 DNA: TGTGCCAGCAGCCGGGAAGAGTTCGCCTACAATGAGCAGTTCTTC
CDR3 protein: CASSREEFAYNEQFF

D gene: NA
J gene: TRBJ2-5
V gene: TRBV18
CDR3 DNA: TGTGCCAGCTCACCACCTTCTGCCAGACAGAGTCAAGAGACCCAGTACTTC
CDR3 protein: CASSPPSARQSQETQYF

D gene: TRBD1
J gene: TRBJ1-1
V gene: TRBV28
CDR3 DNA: TGTGCCAGCAGAGAGACCAGGGGGCGGAAGGAAACTGAAGCTTTCTTT
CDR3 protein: CASRETRGRKETEAFF

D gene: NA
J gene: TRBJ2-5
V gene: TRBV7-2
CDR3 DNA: TGTGCCAGCAGCTTAGCGCCAGGTCCCGAGACCCAGTACTTC
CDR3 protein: CASSLAPGPETQYF

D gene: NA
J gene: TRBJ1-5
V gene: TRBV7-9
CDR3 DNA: TGTGCCAGCAGCACAGGGTATAGCAATCAGCCCCAGCATTTT
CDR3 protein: CASSTGYSNQPQHF

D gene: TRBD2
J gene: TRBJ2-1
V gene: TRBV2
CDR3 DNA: TGTGCCAGCAGTCCAAAGACTAGCGGGTACAATGAGCAGTTCTTC
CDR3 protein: CASSPKTSGYNEQFF

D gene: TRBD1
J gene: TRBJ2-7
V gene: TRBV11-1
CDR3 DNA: TGTGCCAGCAGCCAGGGGGATTACGAGCAGTACTTC
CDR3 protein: CASSQGDYEQYF

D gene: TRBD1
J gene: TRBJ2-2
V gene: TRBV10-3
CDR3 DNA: TGTGCCATCCGGACAGGGGCAGACACCGGGGAGCTGTTTTTT
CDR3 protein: CAIRTGADTGELFF

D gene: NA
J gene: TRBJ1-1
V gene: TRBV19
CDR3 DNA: TGTGCCAGTAGTATAAAGGCAGGATCGAACACTGAAGCTTTCTTT
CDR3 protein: CASSIKAGSNTEAFF

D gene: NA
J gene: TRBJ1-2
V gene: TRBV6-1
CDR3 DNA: TGTGCCAGCACTTGGGCCGCCTCTTATGGCTACGCCTTC
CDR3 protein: CASTWAASYGYAF

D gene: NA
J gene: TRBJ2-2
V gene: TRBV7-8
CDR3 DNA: TGTGCCAGCAGCTTAGTGAGTCCGGCGAACACCGGGGAGCTGTTTTTT
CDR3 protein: CASSLVSPANTGELFF

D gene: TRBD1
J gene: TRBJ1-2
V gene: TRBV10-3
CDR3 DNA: TGTGCCATCAGTGCCGGGACAGGGAATGGCTACACCTTC
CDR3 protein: CAISAGTGNGYTF

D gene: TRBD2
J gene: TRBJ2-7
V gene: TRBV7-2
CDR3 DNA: TGTGCCAGCAGCCTGGGACTAGCGGGGCCCTACGAGCAGTACTTC
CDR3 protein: CASSLGLAGPYEQYF

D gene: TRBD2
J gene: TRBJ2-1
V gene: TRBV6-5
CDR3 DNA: TGTGCCAGCAGTTACTCCGGCGGGAGTTTTTACAATGAGCAGTTCTTC
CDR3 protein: CASSYSGGSFYNEQFF

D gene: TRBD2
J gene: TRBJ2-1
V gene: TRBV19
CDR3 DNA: TGTGCCAGTAGTAGCGGGAGTAGGTTGAATGAGCAGTTCTTC
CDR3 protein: CASSSGSRLNEQFF

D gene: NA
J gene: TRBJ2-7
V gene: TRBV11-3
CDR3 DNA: TGTGCCAGCAGCTTGGGGGCGAGCTCCTACGAGCAGTACTTC
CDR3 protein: CASSLGASSYEQYF

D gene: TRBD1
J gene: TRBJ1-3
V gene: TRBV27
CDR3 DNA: TGTGCCAGCAGTTTATTAGGGGCAGGGACAGGGTCGAGAGGAAACACCATATATTTT
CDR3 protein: CASSLLGAGTGSRGNTIYF

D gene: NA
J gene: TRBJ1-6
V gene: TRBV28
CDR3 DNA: TGTGCCAGCAGTTATTCCCTGGCAGTTTCCTATAATTCACCCCTCCACTTT
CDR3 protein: CASSYSLAVSYNSPLHF

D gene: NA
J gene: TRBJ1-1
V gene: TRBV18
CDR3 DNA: TGTGCCAGCTCATTGGGGGCGAACACTGAAGCTTTCTTT
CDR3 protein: CASSLGANTEAFF

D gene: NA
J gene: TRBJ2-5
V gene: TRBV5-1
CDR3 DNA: TGCGCCAGCAGCTTGGAAGGGACACCTCAAGAGACCCAGTACTTC
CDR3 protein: CASSLEGTPQETQYF

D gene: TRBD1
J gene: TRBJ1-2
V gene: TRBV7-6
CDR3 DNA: TGTGCCAGCAGCCCAGGGACAGGGAAAGCGCAAGGCTACACCTTC
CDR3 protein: CASSPGTGKAQGYTF

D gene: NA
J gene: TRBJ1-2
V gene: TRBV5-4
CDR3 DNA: TGTGCCAGCAGCTTGGGACAGTGGAGACCTAACTATGGCTACACCTTC
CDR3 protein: CASSLGQWRPNYGYTF

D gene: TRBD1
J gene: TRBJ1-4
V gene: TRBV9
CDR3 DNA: TGTGCCAGCAGCATCCGGACAGGGGAGGGAGAAAAACTGTTTTTT
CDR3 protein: CASSIRTGEGEKLFF

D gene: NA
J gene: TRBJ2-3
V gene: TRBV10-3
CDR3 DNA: TGTGCCCCCCGACACGGCACCCCCGGAGATACGCAGTATTTT
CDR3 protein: CAPRHGTPGDTQYF

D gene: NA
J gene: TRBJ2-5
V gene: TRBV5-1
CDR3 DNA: TGCGCCAGCAGCTCGCAAGAGACCCAGTACTTC
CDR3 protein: CASSSQETQYF